This T cell receptor beta chain was sequenced for a study of cytomegalovirus exposure and HLA in healthy donors. Whole-study findings and limits: In an earlier analysis, productive rearrangement rates for most beta V segments clustered near 90% or 30%.

Turning to this clone: Its antigen is still unknown.

PCR was performed using 60 Vbeta and 13 Jbeta primers. TCRdb keeps only in-frame clones here, not all; method: immunoSEQ multiplex PCR. This repertoire includes 150,000 to 200,000 clones. The CDR3 extends over 12 amino acids. V was clipped by 8 bases and J by 0 bases, with 8 bases between them. The chain links TRBV23-1 to TRBJ2-7; no definite D call. TRBV23-1 is placed among ORFs of uncertain function. The sequencing sample was made of PBMCs. The source is a young woman in good health and CMV-seropositive. The CDR3 protein is CASLVPSYEQYF. CDR3 nucleotide sequence: TGCGCCAGCCTAGTCCCCTCCTACGAGCAGTACTTC.